The 26 T cell receptor beta chains below come from one sample, sequenced in a study of blood T cell repertoires in COVID-19. Method: immunoSEQ multiplex PCR; TCRdb's copy keeps in-frame clones and lacks some. The sample lists under 200,000 clones; approximately 86% were seen once. Sequencing was performed on peripheral blood. All receptors come from a man between 60 and 70 years old with acute or convalescent COVID-19.

The chain is built from TRBV30 and TRBJ1-2; possible D gene TRBD1, 5 bases. CDR1 and CDR2 (germline): GTSNPN, SVGIG (reference sequence). Deletions cut 0 bases from V and 5 bases from J, with 10 bases between. The CDR3 extends over 13 amino acids. CDR3 protein: CAWSVVAGYGYTF. The CDR3 DNA is TGTGCCTGGAGTGTAGTGGCAGGGTATGGCTACACCTTC.

This clone was observed a few times. The gene calls are TRBV29-1 and TRBJ2-5; 11 bases are shared with TRBD1. The V segment lost 7 bases and the J segment 5 bases; nucleotides outside the gene matches: 6. From germline, CDR1 is SQVTM and CDR2 ANQGSEA. The CDR3 covers 13 residues. The CDR3 spells CSAQDRGQETQYF. CDR3 sequence (DNA): TGCAGCGCCCAGGACAGGGGGCAGGAGACCCAGTACTTC.

This rearrangement joins TRBV28 to TRBJ2-7; D unclear. The CDR3 spans 12 residues. Trimming stripped 6 bases from V and 3 bases from J, with 9 bases between. In germline, CDR1 is MDHEN, CDR2 SYDVKM. The CDR3 here is CASSPRLYEQYF. CDR3 in DNA: TGTGCCAGCAGCCCGAGACTCTACGAGCAGTACTTC.

The rearrangement joins TRBV19 to TRBJ2-3; the match to TRBD1 covers 7 bases. The CDR3 length is 16 residues. J gave up 2 bases and V 1 base, and 6 bases lay outside the gene matches. Germline CDR1 is LNHDA and CDR2 is SQIVND (reference sequence). CDR3 nucleotide sequence: TGTGCCAGTAGTATAGGAGGGGACAGCCACACAGATACGCAGTATTTT. Translation gives CASSIGGDSHTDTQYF. The variable domain in full, completed from reference TRBV19 and TRBJ2-3, reads DGGITQSPKYLFRKEGQNVTLSCEQNLNHDAMYWYRQDPGQGLRLIYYSQIVNDFQKGDIAEGYSVSREKKESFPLTVTSAQKNPTAFYLCASSIGGDSHTDTQYFGPGTRLTVL.

In DNA form, the CDR3 reads TGTGCCAGCAGCTTGGTTACAGGGGACACCGGGGAGCTGTTTTTT. This encodes CASSLVTGDTGELFF. The chain is built from TRBV5-8 and TRBJ2-2; 7 bases agree with TRBD1. V shed 0 bases, J shed 3 bases, and the junction held 2 bases outside the gene matches. This CDR3 is 15 amino acids long. CDR1 and CDR2 (germline): SGHTS, YDEGEE. The full variable domain, with the rest looked up from reference TRBV5-8 and TRBJ2-2, is EAGVTQSPTHLIKTRGQQATLRCSPISGHTSVYWYQQALGLGLQFLLWYDEGEERNRGNFPPRFSGRQFPNYSSELNVNALELEDSALYLCASSLVTGDTGELFFGEGSRLTVL.

This clone was counted between two and nine times. V and J are TRBV5-4 and TRBJ2-3; D may be TRBD1 (6 bases). From germline, CDR1 is SGHNT and CDR2 YYREEE (reference sequence). V dropped 3 bases and J dropped 0 bases, with 14 bases sitting between them. CDR3 length: 16 amino acids. The CDR3 region is CASSSGQRASTDTQYF. As DNA, the CDR3 is TGTGCCAGCAGCTCCGGACAGAGAGCTAGCACAGATACGCAGTATTTT.

This chain links TRBV6-5 with TRBJ1-2; 12 bases are shared with TRBD1. The germline V gene has CDR1 MNHEY and CDR2 SVGAGI. This CDR3 comprises 14 residues. After removal of 6 bases from V and 7 bases from J, the junction contained 6 bases not matched to a gene. The CDR3 DNA follows: TGTGCCAGCAGCTGGGGACAGGGGGCGCTTGGCTACACCTTC. It is translated as CASSWGQGALGYTF.

The chain is built from TRBV27 and TRBJ1-4; D not resolved. The CDR3 has 16 amino acids. V was shortened by 3 bases and J by 10 bases, with 21 bases between the two germline ends. Germline CDR1 is MNHEY and CDR2 is SMNVEV (reference sequence). In DNA, the CDR3 is TGTGCCAGCAGTTTTTCCGCGGTTTTGCCCGTGGGAAAACTGTTTTTT. Translating gives CASSFSAVLPVGKLFF.

CDR3 loop: CASTVSSTNTEAFF. The CDR3 DNA sequence: TGTGCCAGCACAGTCTCGTCTACGAACACTGAAGCTTTCTTT. The chain employs TRBV7-9 and TRBJ1-1; D remains ambiguous. The V and J ends lost 7 bases and 1 base respectively, with 13 bases between them. This CDR3 contains 14 residues. Germline CDR1 reads SEHNR; CDR2 reads FQNEAQ (reference sequence).

V and J are TRBV6-4 and TRBJ1-2; D perhaps matches TRBD1 (5 bases). Germline CDR1 reads MRHNA; CDR2 reads SNTAGT. V was shortened by 7 bases and J by 7 bases, with 19 bases between the two germline ends. This CDR3 contains 14 residues. CDR3 sequence: CASTPGPGNPGYTF. CDR3 nucleotides: TGTGCCAGCACCCCCGGGCCAGGGAATCCTGGCTACACCTTC.

The chain recombines TRBV11-2 with TRBJ2-7; TRBD2 aligns across 7 bases. In germline, CDR1 is SGHAT, CDR2 FQNNGV. V lost 5 bases to trimming and J lost 6 bases; unmatched junction nucleotides: 7. The CDR3 runs to 13 residues. CDR3 residues: CASSPGTGGEQYF. The CDR3 DNA is TGTGCCAGCAGCCCGGGTACGGGGGGCGAGCAGTACTTC.

The CDR3, as DNA: TGCGCCAGCAGGACAGGGAGCACAGATACGCAGTATTTT. Its translation is CASRTGSTDTQYF. The rearrangement joins TRBV5-1 to TRBJ2-3; 7 bases align to TRBD1. V lost 5 bases to trimming and J lost 0 bases; unmatched junction nucleotides: 0. The germline V gene has CDR1 SGHRS and CDR2 YFSETQ. The CDR3 totals 13 residues.

On this clone: In the same sample, other DNA sequences code for this CDR3. This rearrangement joins TRBV30 to TRBJ1-2; TRBD1 might be the D (5 bases). Germline loops: CDR1 GTSNPN, CDR2 SVGIG (reference sequence). Deletions cut 0 bases from V and 4 bases from J, with 9 bases between. This CDR3 region has 13 residues. The DNA for the CDR3 is TGTGCCTGGAGTGTAGGGGTGGGCTATGGCTACACCTTC. Translation gives CAWSVGVGYGYTF.

This clone was seen a few times. The chain has TRBV23-1 and TRBJ1-5, with no clear D. TRBV23-1 is annotated as an ORF whose role is uncertain. V was cut by 4 bases and J by 9 bases, with 10 bases left in between. The CDR3 totals 12 residues. CDR3 DNA sequence: TGCGCCAGCAGTCCCATGAGCGGGCCCCAGCATTTT. It yields the protein CASSPMSGPQHF.

The chain has TRBV7-9 and TRBJ1-1, with 10 bases aligning to TRBD1. The J segment lost 4 bases and the V segment lost 5 bases, leaving 7 bases of the junction unmatched. This CDR3 has 15 amino acids. In germline, CDR1 is SEHNR, CDR2 FQNEAQ (reference sequence). The CDR3 loop reads CASSPDRGHRTEAFF. The CDR3 bases are TGTGCCAGCAGCCCTGACAGGGGGCATCGCACTGAAGCTTTCTTT.

CDR3 in amino acids: CASSTPGQADYEQYF. CDR3 DNA: TGTGCCAGCAGTACACCGGGACAGGCCGACTACGAGCAGTACTTC. This chain joins TRBV28 and TRBJ2-7, with 8 positions matching TRBD1. The CDR3 sequence is 15 residues long. The V gene's germline CDR1 is MDHEN and CDR2 SYDVKM. Unmatched junction bases numbered 9, after V lost 5 bases and J lost 3 bases.

This chain connects TRBV5-6 to TRBJ1-5, with 9 bases fitting TRBD1. CDR1 and CDR2 (germline): SGHDT, YYEEEE. The CDR3 consists of 16 residues. V was pared by 1 base and J by 6 bases, with 8 bases of the junction left unmatched. CDR3 loop: CASSLQDRGPLQPQHF. Here the CDR3 DNA reads TGTGCCAGCAGCTTGCAGGACAGGGGACCCCTTCAGCCCCAGCATTTT.

This clone appeared a few times. The chain combines TRBV30 with TRBJ1-1; a weak D match, TRBD1 (5 bases). This CDR3 has 14 amino acids. The germline V and J ends were trimmed by 1 base and 4 bases, with 13 bases remaining between them. Germline CDR1 is GTSNPN and CDR2 is SVGIG (reference sequence). The CDR3 DNA sequence: TGTGCCTGGAGTGGTGGGGCAGTAGGCACTGAAGCTTTCTTT. Amino acids: CAWSGGAVGTEAFF.

The CDR3 nucleotides read TGTGCCAGCAGCTCCCGACTAGCCCCAAAGAGTAAGGCCCAGTACTTC. Translation gives CASSSRLAPKSKAQYF. This chain links TRBV7-3 with TRBJ2-5, with 7 bases matching TRBD2. V trimming: 4 bases; J trimming: 9 bases; junction bases outside the gene matches: 17. The CDR3 sequence is 16 residues long. Looked up from germline, CDR1 is SGHTA and CDR2 is FQGTGA.

This clone was seen just once. CDR3 sequence: CASSSLGGPSNEQFF. The DNA of the CDR3 is TGTGCCAGCAGCAGTCTTGGAGGGCCGTCCAATGAGCAGTTCTTC. The V gene is TRBV6-5, the J gene TRBJ2-1, with D perhaps TRBD2 (6 bases). V lost 6 bases and J lost 6, with 18 bases in between. The CDR3 runs to 15 residues. Germline lookup yields CDR1 MNHEY and CDR2 SVGAGI.

Here the CDR3 DNA reads TGTGCCAGCAGTTCGAGCAGGCGAACCTCCTACGAGCAGTACTTC. Translated: CASSSSRRTSYEQYF. This chain connects TRBV6-5 to TRBJ2-7; D gene ambiguous. V lost 4 bases and J lost 0, with 13 bases in between. This CDR3 contains 15 residues. Germline V gene data show CDR1 as MNHEY and CDR2 as SVGAGI.

This clone was seen only once. The rearrangement uses TRBV19 and TRBJ2-1, with 8 positions matching TRBD1. There are 13 residues in the CDR3. In germline, CDR1 is LNHDA, CDR2 SQIVND (reference sequence). After removal of 6 bases from V and 8 bases from J, the junction contained 6 bases not matched to a gene. The chain's CDR3 is CASRRQGFDEQFF. The DNA of the CDR3 is TGTGCCAGTAGGAGACAGGGGTTCGATGAGCAGTTCTTC. Using reference TRBV19 and TRBJ2-1 for the parts outside the CDR3, the full variable domain is DGGITQSPKYLFRKEGQNVTLSCEQNLNHDAMYWYRQDPGQGLRLIYYSQIVNDFQKGDIAEGYSVSREKKESFPLTVTSAQKNPTAFYLCASRRQGFDEQFFGPGTRLTVL.

The rearrangement uses TRBV20-1 and TRBJ2-2; perhaps TRBD2 as D (6 bases). The germline gives CDR1 DFQATT, CDR2 SNEGSKA (reference sequence). This CDR3 has 17 residues. V shed 3 bases and J shed 0 bases, with 17 bases lying between them. The CDR3 bases are TGCAGTGCTAGTAAGCTAGCGCTTAGACCGAACACCGGGGAGCTGTTTTTT. Translating it yields CSASKLALRPNTGELFF.

The chain employs TRBV18 and TRBJ2-7, with 7 positions matching TRBD1. CDR1 is KGHSH and CDR2 is LQKENI in the germline V gene. V shed 3 bases, J shed 0 bases, and the junction held 11 bases outside the gene matches. This CDR3 has 17 amino acids. The CDR3 protein is CASSPRDSPARSYEQYF. DNA for the CDR3: TGTGCCAGCTCACCCAGGGACAGTCCTGCCCGCTCCTACGAGCAGTACTTC.

The V gene is TRBV28, the J gene TRBJ1-5; no clear D. V dropped 2 bases and J dropped 6 bases, with 5 bases sitting between them. Germline CDR1 reads MDHEN; CDR2 reads SYDVKM. CDR3 size: 12 residues. CDR3 residues: CASSLVIQPQHF. The CDR3 nucleotides are TGTGCCAGCAGTTTAGTAATTCAGCCCCAGCATTTT.

This chain uses TRBV4-2 with TRBJ1-4; 7 bases are a match to TRBD1. J gave up 3 bases and V 2 bases, and 6 bases lay outside the gene matches. This CDR3 has 16 residues. The germline V gene has CDR1 LGHNA and CDR2 YNFKEQ. The CDR3 sequence is CASSQQLQGANEKLFF. The CDR3 nucleotides are TGTGCCAGCAGCCAACAACTCCAGGGGGCTAATGAAAAACTGTTTTTT.